This TCR beta chain comes out of a study of T cells in Graves' hyperthyroidism and ophthalmopathy. On the study more broadly: Before any treatment, at initial diagnosis, peripheral blood was collected. Study observations and caveats: The model's output predicted ophthalmopathy at a median of around 6.9 months prior to onset.

The CDR3 totals 13 residues. V shed 6 bases, J shed 5 bases, and the junction held 9 bases outside the gene matches. The V gene's germline CDR1 is DFQATT and CDR2 SNEGSKA (reference sequence). As for this clonotype: Its antigen remains unknown.

The source material, RNA transcripts, was used to amplify TCR beta CDR3 regions. Primed by the HTBI set, a first-round RT-PCR was run on the TCR CDR3. TCRdb processed the multiplex PCR reads anew with MiXCR; each CDR3 protein has one entry. The sample yields around 600,000 distinct CDR3 sequences, roughly 15% seen once. The sequence was collected from a middle-aged woman with Graves' ophthalmopathy. V gene TRBV20-1 combines with J gene TRBJ2-5, with 7 bases fitting TRBD2. Sample: blood. Here the CDR3 DNA reads TGCAGTGCAAGCGGGACTTCCGGGGAGACCCAGTACTTC. The encoded protein is CSASGTSGETQYF.